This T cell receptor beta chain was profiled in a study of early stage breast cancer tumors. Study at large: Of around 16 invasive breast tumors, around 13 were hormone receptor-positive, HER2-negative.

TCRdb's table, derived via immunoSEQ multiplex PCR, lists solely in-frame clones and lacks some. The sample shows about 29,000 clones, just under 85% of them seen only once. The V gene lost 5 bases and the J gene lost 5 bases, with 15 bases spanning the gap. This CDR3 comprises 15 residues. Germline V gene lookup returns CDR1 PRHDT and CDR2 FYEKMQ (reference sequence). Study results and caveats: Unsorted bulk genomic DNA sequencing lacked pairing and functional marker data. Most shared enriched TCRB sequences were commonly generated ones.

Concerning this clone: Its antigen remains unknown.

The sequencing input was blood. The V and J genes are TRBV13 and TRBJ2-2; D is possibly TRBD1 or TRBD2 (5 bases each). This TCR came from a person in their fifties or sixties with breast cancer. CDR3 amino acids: CASSPWDGKTGELFF. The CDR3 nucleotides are TGTGCCAGCAGCCCCTGGGACGGGAAGACCGGGGAGCTGTTTTTT.